The 5 T cell receptor beta chains below come from one sample, sequenced in a study of CD8 T cells in Susac syndrome. After extraction with the RNeasy kit, about 0.5 to 1 ug of the RNA was reverse transcribed using random hexamers. Via MiXCR, TCRdb re-called the immunoSEQ multiplex PCR reads, giving one row per CDR3 protein. The top ten hold roughly 0.1% of the sample, which has some 200,000 distinct CDR3 sequences, nearly 97% seen once. The sequencing input was CD4+ T cells from PBMCs. The receptors here all came from a human donor with multiple sclerosis.

This sequence joins TRBV3-1 and TRBJ2-7; D is possibly TRBD2 (5 bases). This CDR3 has 15 amino acids. V lost 0 bases and J 3 bases, leaving 12 bases between the germline ends. Germline CDR1 reads LGHDT; CDR2 reads YNNKEL (reference sequence). The CDR3 DNA reads TGTGCCAGCAGCCAAGAAATCGGAGGCCGCTACGAGCAGTACTTC. Its translation: CASSQEIGGRYEQYF.

The V and J genes are TRBV30 and TRBJ2-1; no clear D. The V end lost 0 bases, the J end lost 12 bases, and 12 bases lay between the germline ends. Germline V gene lookup returns CDR1 GTSNPN and CDR2 SVGIG (reference sequence). The CDR3 totals 12 residues. CDR3 protein: CAWSVRGPWQFF. The CDR3 DNA reads TGTGCCTGGAGTGTACGTGGGCCGTGGCAGTTCTTC.

This chain connects TRBV27 to TRBJ2-6; 13 positions agree with TRBD2. V gave up 5 bases and J gave up 2 bases; unmatched junction bases: 15. The CDR3 consists of 21 residues. Germline-derived CDR1 and CDR2 are MNHEY and SMNVEV (reference sequence). The CDR3 sequence: CASSPLLPRLAGGAGANVLTF. CDR3 nucleotide sequence: TGTGCCAGCAGTCCCTTACTCCCACGACTAGCGGGAGGTGCTGGGGCCAACGTCCTGACTTTC.

DNA for the CDR3: TGCAGCGCCGAAAGGGAGAATGAGCAGTTCTTC. Translating it yields CSAERENEQFF. The J gene is TRBJ2-1, the V gene TRBV29-1; a possible D gene is TRBD2 (5 bases). The CDR3 loop spans 11 amino acids. The V and J ends lost 7 bases and 7 bases respectively, with 11 bases between them. Germline values: CDR1 SQVTM, CDR2 ANQGSEA.

V gene TRBV3-1 combines with J gene TRBJ2-2; D call uncertain. The CDR3 is made up of 13 amino acids. Germline CDR1 reads LGHDT; CDR2 reads YNNKEL (reference sequence). The V end was cut by 6 bases, the J end by 4 bases, with 9 bases between. CDR3 region: CASRHRGTGELFF. The CDR3 DNA is TGTGCCAGCAGGCACAGAGGCACCGGGGAGCTGTTTTTT.